A selection of T cell receptor beta chains follows, all from one sample in a study of blood T cell repertoires in COVID-19. The repertoire was sequenced with immunoSEQ multiplex PCR; TCRdb's copy has only in-frame clones and lacks some. Among about 300,000 clones listed, around four fifths were seen once. Sequenced material: peripheral blood. These receptors all come from a woman aged 45-65 years with acute or convalescent COVID-19. CDR3s include the opening cysteine and the closing phenylalanine or tryptophan. Each record gives: J gene, V gene, D gene, CDR3 DNA, CDR3 protein. The D gene is left open where the match is weak.

j_call: TRBJ2-1
v_call: TRBV6-2/TRBV6-3
d_call: .
cdr3_nt: TGTGCCAGCAGCCCCCAGGGGTCCTACAATGAGCAGTTCTTC
cdr3_aa: CASSPQGSYNEQFF

j_call: TRBJ2-2
v_call: TRBV19
d_call: TRBD2
cdr3_nt: TGTGCCAGTGGGCTCGGGAGGGAGTTGTCCGGGGAGCTGTTTTTT
cdr3_aa: CASGLGRELSGELFF

j_call: TRBJ1-6
v_call: TRBV30
d_call: TRBD1
cdr3_nt: TGTGCCTGGGGCGGGACAGCCAATTCACCCCTCCACTTT
cdr3_aa: CAWGGTANSPLHF

j_call: TRBJ2-1
v_call: TRBV3-1/TRBV3-2
d_call: TRBD2
cdr3_nt: TGTGCCAGCAGCCAAGATCAGCGGGGCTTCTTCTTCTTC
cdr3_aa: CASSQDQRGFFFF

j_call: TRBJ1-4
v_call: TRBV5-1
d_call: .
cdr3_nt: TGCGCCAGCAGCTCCCGGGGAGGGGGAGGTGAAAAACTGTTTTTT
cdr3_aa: CASSSRGGGGEKLFF

j_call: TRBJ2-5
v_call: TRBV6-5
d_call: .
cdr3_nt: TGTGCCAGCACCCGCTTTTCCGGAGAGACCCAGTACTTC
cdr3_aa: CASTRFSGETQYF

j_call: TRBJ2-7
v_call: TRBV10-3
d_call: TRBD2
cdr3_nt: TGTGCCATCAGGGGGACTAGCGGGAGGCAGGGGTCCTACGAGCAGTACTTC
cdr3_aa: CAIRGTSGRQGSYEQYF

j_call: TRBJ1-4
v_call: TRBV5-1
d_call: TRBD1
cdr3_nt: TGCGCCAGCAGCCCGGGACAGTCTAATGAAAAACTGTTTTTT
cdr3_aa: CASSPGQSNEKLFF

j_call: TRBJ1-1
v_call: TRBV13
d_call: TRBD1
cdr3_nt: TGTGCCAGCAGCTCGGACAGGGCCGAGGCTTTCTTT
cdr3_aa: CASSSDRAEAFF

j_call: TRBJ2-7
v_call: TRBV7-2
d_call: .
cdr3_nt: TGTGCCAGCAGCTTAGCGGGAGATCCACTCGAGCAGTACTTC
cdr3_aa: CASSLAGDPLEQYF

j_call: TRBJ2-1
v_call: TRBV5-1
d_call: TRBD2
cdr3_nt: TGCGCCAGCCGACCCATCAGCGGAGCGGGGGACTACAATGAGCAGTTCTTC
cdr3_aa: CASRPISGAGDYNEQFF

j_call: TRBJ1-6
v_call: TRBV19
d_call: .
cdr3_nt: TGTGCCAGTAGTATTGGGCTGAATAATTCACCCCTCCACTTT
cdr3_aa: CASSIGLNNSPLHF

j_call: TRBJ1-2
v_call: TRBV5-1
d_call: .
cdr3_nt: TGCGCCAGCAGCCCGAGGGACTATGGCTACACCTTC
cdr3_aa: CASSPRDYGYTF

j_call: TRBJ2-7
v_call: TRBV3-1/TRBV3-2
d_call: .
cdr3_nt: TGTGCCAGCAGCCAACAGGAAAACTACGAGCAGTACTTC
cdr3_aa: CASSQQENYEQYF

j_call: TRBJ2-2
v_call: TRBV7-2
d_call: .
cdr3_nt: TGTGCCAGCAGCTCAAGGGGGACCGGGGAGCTGTTTTTT
cdr3_aa: CASSSRGTGELFF

j_call: TRBJ1-1
v_call: TRBV30
d_call: .
cdr3_nt: TGTGCCTGGAGTATTATGGTAGGGAGCACTGAAGCTTTCTTT
cdr3_aa: CAWSIMVGSTEAFF

j_call: TRBJ1-1
v_call: TRBV5-8
d_call: TRBD1
cdr3_nt: TGTGCCAGCAGCCCGGGACAGGGGGTTTATACTGAAGCTTTCTTT
cdr3_aa: CASSPGQGVYTEAFF

j_call: TRBJ2-5
v_call: TRBV18
d_call: .
cdr3_nt: TGTGCCAGCTCACCATTGAAAGCCCAAGAGACCCAGTACTTC
cdr3_aa: CASSPLKAQETQYF

j_call: TRBJ1-1
v_call: TRBV24-1
d_call: .
cdr3_nt: TGTGCCACCAGTCAGGGGTTGAACACTGAAGCTTTCTTT
cdr3_aa: CATSQGLNTEAFF

j_call: TRBJ1-2
v_call: TRBV7-6
d_call: .
cdr3_nt: TGTGCCAGCAGCTTAGGGGAGTGGGAAGGCTACACCTTC
cdr3_aa: CASSLGEWEGYTF

j_call: TRBJ1-4
v_call: TRBV2
d_call: .
cdr3_nt: TGTGCCAGCAGTGAAGATGGGGCAGCCGCTAATGAAAAACTGTTTTTT
cdr3_aa: CASSEDGAAANEKLFF

j_call: TRBJ1-2
v_call: TRBV3-1/TRBV3-2
d_call: .
cdr3_nt: TGTGCCAGCAGCCAGACAAACAATGGCTACACCTTC
cdr3_aa: CASSQTNNGYTF